This T cell receptor (beta chain) emerged from a study of CD8 T cells in ankylosing spondylitis. By quantitative 5'-RACE with molecular barcodes, the TCR beta libraries were made. One entry per CDR3 protein, called by TCRdb with MiXCR from the 5' RACE reads. This table has roughly 370,000 distinct CDR3 sequences, around 24% appearing once. This clonotype was seen a handful of times. What it recognizes is unknown. Whole-study results and caveats: Past studies reported some motif variants in reactive arthritis synovial fluid and blood. Characteristic, it appeared, of ankylosing spondylitis blood was a TCR beta motif of eight or nine highly homologous variants. A CD8+ phenotype characterized the disease-linked clones, which were relatively rare in peripheral blood. Clones linked to disease were reported to show significant enrichment in matched ankylosing spondylitis synovial fluid.

Germline-derived CDR1 and CDR2 are KGHDR and SFDVKD. V lost 2 bases to trimming and J lost 3 bases, with 12 bases between them. The CDR3 runs to 16 residues. The sequencing sample was made of blood, either unsorted or a sorted T cell fraction (not recorded which). This chain joins TRBV24-1 and TRBJ1-4, with D possibly being TRBD1 (6 bases). The sequence was obtained from a male donor with ankylosing spondylitis. This chain's CDR3 is CATSDSRTAANEKLFF. CDR3 bases: TGTGCCACCAGTGATTCGCGGACAGCCGCTAATGAAAAACTGTTTTTT.